What follows are 23 T cell receptor beta chains derived from one specimen sequenced in a study of shared clonotypes between healthy human individuals. Method: immunoSEQ multiplex PCR; TCRdb's copy keeps in-frame clones and lacks some. The sample holds roughly 1,000,000 clones; more than 75% are singletons and the top ten take roughly 0.65%. Source material: memory CD4+ T cells from PBMCs. Subset specified: CD45RA-negative fraction. The receptors originated from a man aged 18-30 years in good health. Some clones in this sample may be carry-over from other donors' samples.

V is TRBV19 and J is TRBJ2-2, with D perhaps assigned TRBD1 or TRBD2 (6 bases each). This CDR3 comprises 16 residues. In germline, CDR1 is LNHDA, CDR2 SQIVND (reference sequence). V was cut by 2 bases and J by 0 bases, with 10 bases left in between. The chain's CDR3 is CASSIRGVPNTGELFF. Here the CDR3 DNA reads TGTGCCAGTAGTATAAGGGGGGTGCCGAACACCGGGGAGCTGTTTTTT.

The CDR3 nucleotides are TGTGCCAGCAGGCGAAAACCGGGACAGGGGTGGACTGAAGCTTTCTTT. Residues: CASRRKPGQGWTEAFF. The J gene is TRBJ1-1, the V gene TRBV27; TRBD1 matches at 10 bases. Per germline, CDR1 MNHEY and CDR2 SMNVEV (reference sequence). The length of the CDR3 is 16 residues. Unmatched junction bases numbered 12, after V lost 6 bases and J lost 5 bases.

The CDR3 spells CASSYGAGRSYEQYF. CDR3 coding DNA: TGTGCCAGCAGCTACGGAGCGGGGAGATCCTACGAGCAGTACTTC. The chain combines TRBV11-2 with TRBJ2-7; 7 bases map to TRBD2. The CDR3 has 15 residues. Germline V gene sequence: CDR1 SGHAT, CDR2 FQNNGV. J gave up 1 base and V 4 bases, and 7 bases lay outside the gene matches.

On this clone itself: The germline gene is not matched at one end of the junction; a read error may be the cause. V usage is TRBV6-4 and J usage is TRBJ2-2; D not resolved. CDR1 and CDR2 (germline): MRHNA, SNTAGT. The CDR3 consists of 16 residues. In DNA, the CDR3 is TGTGCCAGCAGTGACTCGGCGGAGTCCAACACCGTGGAGCTGTTTTTT. Residues: CASSDSAESNTVELFF.

The chain combines TRBV21-1 with TRBJ2-7; TRBD1 was called by the table and not checked on the DNA. TRBV21-1 is tagged as a pseudogene. This CDR3 is 17 amino acids long. CDR3 amino acids: CASYDLFPLGARYEQYF. The CDR3 DNA reads TGTGCCAGCTACGATTTGTTCCCGCTGGGGGCCCGCTACGAGCAGTACTTC.

The CDR3, as DNA: TGTGCCAGCAGTGAAGGAGTAGGGTGGAATCAGCCCCAGCATTTT. It codes for CASSEGVGWNQPQHF. The chain combines TRBV6-1 with TRBJ1-5; no clear D gene. CDR3 size: 15 residues. The germline V and J ends were trimmed by 1 base and 4 bases, with 11 bases remaining between them. Germline V CDR1 and CDR2: MNHNS, SASEGT.

The chain joins TRBV7-2 to TRBJ2-1, with 7 bases lining up with TRBD2. CDR1 is SGHTA and CDR2 is FQGNSA in the germline V gene. The length of the CDR3 is 13 residues. V lost 5 bases, J lost 7 bases, and 5 bases stayed unmatched. The CDR3 region has the DNA TGTGCCAGCAGCCTCAGCGGGATGAATGAGCAGTTCTTC. Its protein is CASSLSGMNEQFF.

The chain recombines TRBV2 with TRBJ1-5; D is unclear. The V and J ends lost 2 bases and 1 base respectively, with 9 bases between them. From germline, CDR1 is SNHLY and CDR2 FYNNEI. CDR3 size: 15 residues. This chain's CDR3 is CASSEISTSNQPQHF. CDR3 coding DNA: TGTGCCAGCAGTGAAATAAGTACCAGCAATCAGCCCCAGCATTTT.

The J gene is TRBJ2-7, the V gene TRBV5-1; D is unclear. The V gene lost 2 bases and the J gene lost 2 bases, with 11 bases spanning the gap. This CDR3 is built from 14 residues. Per germline, CDR1 SGHRS and CDR2 YFSETQ. In DNA, the CDR3 is TGCGCCAGCAGCTTTTCAAATGGGGCCTACGAGCAGTACTTC. Its translation: CASSFSNGAYEQYF.

With respect to this clone: Other DNA sequences from this sample encode an identical CDR3 as well. The chain employs TRBV7-9 and TRBJ1-5; maybe TRBD1 (5 bases). The germline V gene has CDR1 SEHNR and CDR2 FQNEAQ (reference sequence). The V end was cut by 5 bases, the J end by 1 base, with 12 bases between. The CDR3 covers 15 residues. CDR3: CASSLGTASNQPQHF. The CDR3 DNA is TGTGCCAGCAGCCTGGGGACGGCGAGCAATCAGCCCCAGCATTTT.

This clone has only a few counts. The chain carries TRBV7-8 and TRBJ1-1; D is undetermined. Germline V gives CDR1 SGHVS, CDR2 FQNEAQ. The CDR3 consists of 15 residues. The V gene lost 4 bases and the J gene lost 0 bases, with 12 bases spanning the gap. The CDR3 DNA is TGTGCCAGCAGCTGGGGTCCCACTATGAACACTGAAGCTTTCTTT. Translation gives CASSWGPTMNTEAFF.

The rearrangement joins TRBV6-1 to TRBJ2-1; D possibly corresponds to TRBD1 (6 bases). Germline V lookup: CDR1 MNHNS, CDR2 SASEGT. Trimming pared 7 bases from V and 1 base from J, leaving 14 bases between. This CDR3 is 15 amino acids long. The CDR3 coding sequence is TGTGCCAGCAATACAGGGCCCGGGTCCTACAATGAGCAGTTCTTC. Translating it yields CASNTGPGSYNEQFF.

The rearrangement uses TRBV7-2 and TRBJ2-3, with D possibly TRBD2 on 6 matching bases. The CDR3 loop spans 14 amino acids. Germline CDR1 and CDR2: SGHTA and FQGNSA. V was pared by 5 bases and J by 6 bases, with 15 bases between. CDR3 protein: CASSGRGPSDTQYF. The CDR3, as DNA: TGTGCCAGCAGCGGGCGGGGTCCCTCCGATACGCAGTATTTT.

This chain joins TRBV15 and TRBJ2-6; D gene unclear. Germline V gene sequence: CDR1 LNHNV, CDR2 YYDKDF (reference sequence). V was clipped by 6 bases and J by 2 bases, with 5 bases between them. This CDR3 comprises 13 residues. For the CDR3, the DNA is TGTGCCACCAGACCCCCTGGGGCCAACGTCCTGACTTTC. Its protein is CATRPPGANVLTF.

In nucleotides, the CDR3 is TGTGCCAGCAGTGTGGGGTCCCAGAGGCTGTTTTTT. It is translated as CASSVGSQRLFF. This chain joins TRBV6-1 and TRBJ2-2; the D is unclear. V shed 4 bases and J shed 13 bases, with 13 bases lying between them. CDR3 length: 12 residues. Germline loops: CDR1 MNHNS, CDR2 SASEGT.

The V gene is TRBV27, the J gene TRBJ2-7, with D possibly being TRBD2 (5 bases). Per the germline V gene, CDR1 is MNHEY and CDR2 is SMNVEV (reference sequence). The CDR3 length is 15 residues. The V end lost 5 bases, the J end lost 2 bases, and 16 bases lay between the germline ends. This chain's CDR3 is CASSPDGVNAYEQYF. The CDR3, as DNA: TGTGCCAGCAGTCCCGACGGGGTAAATGCCTACGAGCAGTACTTC.

This chain links TRBV11-3 with TRBJ2-3, with D hard to call. V was trimmed by 2 bases and J by 2 bases, leaving 2 bases between them. The CDR3 sequence is 12 residues long. Germline CDR1 and CDR2: SGHNT and YENEEA. CDR3 nucleotide sequence: TGTGCCAGCAGCTTATACACAGATACGCAGTATTTT. It is translated as CASSLYTDTQYF.

Only a few counts were recorded for this clone. The chain carries TRBV27 and TRBJ1-2; maybe TRBD1 (5 bases). The V gene's germline CDR1 is MNHEY and CDR2 SMNVEV (reference sequence). The CDR3 spans 13 residues. Trimming cost V 8 bases and J 3 bases, with 13 bases left between them. CDR3 sequence reads: CASGRDADYGYTF. The DNA for the CDR3 is TGTGCCAGCGGCCGGGACGCGGACTATGGCTACACCTTC.

V is TRBV27 and J is TRBJ1-5; TRBD1 is a possible D gene (6 bases). The CDR3 has 16 residues. Germline assignment: CDR1 MNHEY and CDR2 SMNVEV (reference sequence). The V gene lost 5 bases and the J gene lost 4 bases, with 18 bases spanning the gap. CDR3 region: CASSAFRTAENQPQHF. In DNA form, the CDR3 reads TGTGCCAGCAGTGCTTTCCGGACAGCGGAAAATCAGCCCCAGCATTTT.

The chain is built from TRBV2 and TRBJ2-5; the match to TRBD1 covers 7 bases. The V gene's germline CDR1 is SNHLY and CDR2 FYNNEI. CDR3 length: 13 residues. V was pared by 11 bases and J by 2 bases, with 8 bases of the junction left unmatched. This CDR3 is CAGRQGMQETQYF. The CDR3 DNA sequence: TGTGCCGGTAGACAGGGAATGCAAGAGACCCAGTACTTC.

The chain joins TRBV2 to TRBJ2-3; either TRBD1 or TRBD2 may fit D (5 bases each). The CDR3 length is 12 residues. Trimming left V 8 bases short and J 4 bases short, with 10 bases between. The germline CDR1 and CDR2 sequences are SNHLY and FYNNEI. DNA of the CDR3: TGTGCCAGCGGGGGTTGGGCAGATACGCAGTATTTT. Protein sequence: CASGGWADTQYF.

The chain is built from TRBV7-9 and TRBJ2-6; weak D call: TRBD1 (6 bases). The CDR3 totals 17 residues. V lost 0 bases, J lost 2 bases, and 11 bases lay in between. CDR1 and CDR2 from the germline V gene are SEHNR and FQNEAQ (reference sequence). CDR3 coding DNA: TGTGCCAGCAGCTTAGCACCAGGGGCGGCTGGGGCCAACGTCCTGACTTTC. As protein: CASSLAPGAAGANVLTF. Drawing the rest from reference TRBV7-9 and TRBJ2-6, the complete variable domain is DTGVSQNPRHKITKRGQNVTFRCDPISEHNRLYWYRQTLGQGPEFLTYFQNEAQLEKSRLLSDRFSAERPKGSFSTLEIQRTEQGDSAMYLCASSLAPGAAGANVLTFGAGSRLTVL.

The chain couples TRBV2 to TRBJ2-1; TRBD2 agrees at 9 bases. The V gene end was trimmed by 5 bases and the J gene end by 9 bases; junction bases not matched to a gene: 8. The length of the CDR3 is 14 residues. Germline V gives CDR1 SNHLY, CDR2 FYNNEI. The CDR3 coding sequence is TGTGCCAGCAGTCTCATAGCGGGAGTTGCTGAGCAGTTCTTC. Translated, it gives CASSLIAGVAEQFF.